These 10 T cell receptor beta chains came from one sample sequenced in a study of regulatory T cells in long-lasting Graves disease (dated by TCRdb to about 2021). The method was multiplex PCR. The sequencer listed for this sample is Illumina HiSeq 4000. TCR beta libraries were built with iRepertoire HTBI primers and Arm-PCR amplification of CDR3 regions. TCRdb cleaned the public reads at Q25 with fastp, built clones with MiXCR and kept in-frame beta chains. Rows are unified per CDR3 protein, each entry keeping the most common DNA and genes. The sample table contains 400,000 to 500,000 distinct CDR3 sequences; only one count was recorded for about 17% of them. The ten largest account for about a quarter of the sample. This specimen's time point label, per the study, means: newly diagnosed GD, antithyroid drugs for less than 3 months. For both TCR sequencing and RNA sequencing, RNA was extracted from PBMCs in TRIzol.

The sample also formed part of further work on T cells in Graves' hyperthyroidism and ophthalmopathy.

Specimen: peripheral blood mononuclear cells (PBMCs), collected at new diagnosis, from a patient treated with antithyroid drugs. Receptors originate from a woman aged 18 to 35 with Graves disease. Donor details come from another sample of the same person, matched by shared clones.

In this sample, this clonotype turned up many times. V gene TRBV2 combines with J gene TRBJ2-1, with 8 bases that match TRBD2. The CDR3 sequence is 15 residues long. The J segment lost 0 bases and the V segment lost 6 bases, leaving 4 bases of the junction unmatched. The germline CDR1 and CDR2 sequences are SNHLY and FYNNEI. CDR3 protein: CASRVSGASYNEQFF. In nucleotides, the CDR3 is TGTGCCAGCAGGGTTAGCGGGGCCTCCTACAATGAGCAGTTCTTC.

The genes are TRBV27 and TRBJ2-4; TRBD1 matches 7 bases. V was pared by 8 bases and J by 9 bases, with 13 bases of the junction left unmatched. CDR1 is MNHEY, CDR2 SMNVEV, per germline (reference sequence). The CDR3 consists of 14 residues. As DNA, the CDR3 is TGTGCCAGCCGAGCGCAGGGGGAACAGAGCATTCAGTACTTC. It is translated as CASRAQGEQSIQYF.

Notes on this clonotype: One junction end does not reproduce the germline sequence, and a read error may be involved. For the CDR3, the DNA is TGTGCCAGCAGCTCCGGGACAGGGGTTGGTAATGGAAAACTGTTTTTT. Residues: CASSSGTGVGNGKLFF. This chain connects TRBV7-8 to TRBJ1-4; 10 nucleotides agree with TRBD1. Germline lookup yields CDR1 SGHVS and CDR2 FQNEAQ. This CDR3 spans 16 amino acids.

The chain employs TRBV30 and TRBJ2-3; no definite D call. This CDR3 is built from 13 residues. Germline V gene sequence: CDR1 GTSNPN, CDR2 SVGIG (reference sequence). The V and J ends lost 3 bases and 1 base respectively, with 8 bases between them. The CDR3 sequence is CAWSYSGTDTQYF. CDR3 DNA: TGTGCCTGGAGCTACAGTGGCACAGATACGCAGTATTTT.

This clonotype was seen only a few times. The rearrangement uses TRBV28 and TRBJ1-1; D not resolved. This CDR3 comprises 16 residues. Germline assignment: CDR1 MDHEN and CDR2 SYDVKM. V was clipped by 0 bases and J by 5 bases, with 16 bases between them. DNA of the CDR3: TGTGCCAGCAGTTTATGGCCAGGAGCCTTAGATACTGAAGCTTTCTTT. Amino acids: CASSLWPGALDTEAFF.

The sample holds a few counts of this clonotype. This chain joins TRBV5-6 and TRBJ2-1; no clear D gene. The CDR3 has 16 residues. Trimming stripped 1 base from V and 3 bases from J, with 14 bases between. Germline V CDR1 and CDR2: SGHDT, YYEEEE. DNA for the CDR3: TGTGCCAGCAGCTTGACTGTCTTACGGAACTACAATGAGCAGTTCTTC. This codes for CASSLTVLRNYNEQFF. The full variable domain, completed using reference TRBV5-6 and TRBJ2-1, is DAGVTQSPTHLIKTRGQQVTLRCSPKSGHDTVSWYQQALGQGPQFIFQYYEEEERQRGNFPDRFSGHQFPNYSSELNVNALLLGDSALYLCASSLTVLRNYNEQFFGPGTRLTVL.

V gene TRBV4-2 combines with J gene TRBJ1-6; D might be TRBD1 (5 bases). The CDR3 totals 15 residues. V was trimmed by 1 base and J by 8 bases, leaving 12 bases between them. CDR1 is LGHNA, CDR2 YNFKEQ, per germline. CDR3 DNA sequence: TGTGCCAGCAGCCAAGTGGGGGATAGCGATTCACCCCTCCACTTT. Translation gives CASSQVGDSDSPLHF.

This clonotype was recorded many times. The chain recombines TRBV13 with TRBJ1-2, with no clear D. Germline V CDR1 and CDR2: PRHDT, FYEKMQ (reference sequence). V shed 4 bases and J shed 3 bases, with 12 bases lying between them. This CDR3 has 14 amino acids. This chain's CDR3 is CASSSFTQYYGYTF. Written as DNA, the CDR3 is TGTGCCAGCAGCTCCTTTACACAATACTATGGCTACACCTTC. Full variable domain (missing parts from reference TRBV13 and TRBJ1-2): AAGVIQSPRHLIKEKRETATLKCYPIPRHDTVYWYQQGPGQDPQFLISFYEKMQSDKGSIPDRFSAQQFSDYHSELNMSSLELGDSALYFCASSSFTQYYGYTFGSGTRLTVV.

This clonotype was counted a few times. V gene TRBV6-1 combines with J gene TRBJ1-2, with D unclear. This CDR3 comprises 13 residues. Germline CDR1 MNHNS, CDR2 SASEGT. With 6 bases removed from V and 4 bases from J, the gap between germline ends came to 12 bases. The CDR3 region is CASSPNFFYGYTF. The CDR3 bases are TGTGCCAGCAGCCCAAACTTCTTCTATGGCTACACCTTC.

The V gene is TRBV7-8, the J gene TRBJ2-3, with D possibly TRBD2 on 6 matching bases. The CDR3 runs to 15 residues. Looked up from germline, CDR1 is SGHVS and CDR2 is FQNEAQ. Trimming pared 2 bases from V and 2 bases from J, leaving 11 bases between. CDR3 amino acids: CASSLTGGPTDTQYF. Here the CDR3 DNA reads TGTGCCAGCAGCTTAACAGGAGGGCCCACAGATACGCAGTATTTT.